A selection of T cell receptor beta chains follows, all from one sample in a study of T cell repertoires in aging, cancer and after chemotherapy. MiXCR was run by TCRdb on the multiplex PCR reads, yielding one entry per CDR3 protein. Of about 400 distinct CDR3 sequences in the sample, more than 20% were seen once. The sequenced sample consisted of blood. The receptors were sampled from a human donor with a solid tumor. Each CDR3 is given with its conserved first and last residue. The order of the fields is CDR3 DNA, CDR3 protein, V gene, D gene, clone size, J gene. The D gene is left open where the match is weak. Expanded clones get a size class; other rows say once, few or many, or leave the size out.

cdr3_nt: TGTGCCAGTAGTATCTTCGCAAATCAGCCCCAGCATTTT; cdr3_aa: CASSIFANQPQHF; v_call: TRBV19; d_call: .; clone_size: large; j_call: TRBJ1-5
cdr3_nt: TGTGCCAGCAGCCGAGTCGGTGAAAAACTGTTTTTT; cdr3_aa: CASSRVGEKLFF; v_call: TRBV7-2; d_call: .; clone_size: medium-sized; j_call: TRBJ1-4
cdr3_nt: TGTGCCAGCACATATTTGGGGGAAAAACTGTTTTTT; cdr3_aa: CASTYLGEKLFF; v_call: TRBV28; d_call: .; clone_size: medium-sized; j_call: TRBJ1-4
cdr3_nt: TGTGCCAGCGTCGCGGGGCTGGGCACTGAAGCTTTCTTT; cdr3_aa: CASVAGLGTEAFF; v_call: TRBV6-6; d_call: .; clone_size: large; j_call: TRBJ1-1
cdr3_nt: TGTGCCAGCAGCTACGATGGACTAGCGGGAGCCGGGGAGCTGTTTTTT; cdr3_aa: CASSYDGLAGAGELFF; v_call: TRBV7-6; d_call: TRBD2; clone_size: .; j_call: TRBJ2-2
cdr3_nt: TGTGCCAGCAGCTCTCCGGACCCTAACACTGAAGCTTTCTTT; cdr3_aa: CASSSPDPNTEAFF; v_call: TRBV5-6; d_call: .; clone_size: large; j_call: TRBJ1-1
cdr3_nt: TGTGCCAGCAGCCCGAACACAGATACGCAGTATTTT; cdr3_aa: CASSPNTDTQYF; v_call: TRBV9; d_call: .; clone_size: once; j_call: TRBJ2-3
cdr3_nt: TGTGCCAGCAGCTGGGGACTGGGAGTTACGCAGTATTTT; cdr3_aa: CASSWGLGVTQYF; v_call: TRBV11-1; d_call: .; clone_size: medium-sized; j_call: TRBJ2-3
cdr3_nt: TGTGCCAGCAGTTTACGTGGGGGGGCATCTGGAAACACCATATATTTT; cdr3_aa: CASSLRGGASGNTIYF; v_call: TRBV12-3/TRBV12-4; d_call: .; clone_size: .; j_call: TRBJ1-3
cdr3_nt: TGTGCCAGCAGCTTAGGGGGACTAGCGGGACCTAGCTACACCGGGGAGCTGTTTTTT; cdr3_aa: CASSLGGLAGPSYTGELFF; v_call: TRBV7-9; d_call: TRBD2; clone_size: .; j_call: TRBJ2-2
cdr3_nt: TGTGCCAGCACCCTAATGGGGGCCCCCACAGATACGCAGTATTTT; cdr3_aa: CASTLMGAPTDTQYF; v_call: TRBV6-6; d_call: .; clone_size: large; j_call: TRBJ2-3
cdr3_nt: TGTGCCAGCAGACAGGCCGTAGAAAACGAGCAGTACTTC; cdr3_aa: CASRQAVENEQYF; v_call: TRBV28; d_call: .; clone_size: medium-sized; j_call: TRBJ2-7
cdr3_nt: TGTGCCAGCAGCTTCGGCCCAATCTCACTGGCGGGTAGCTCCTACGAGCAGTACTTC; cdr3_aa: CASSFGPISLAGSSYEQYF; v_call: TRBV11-1; d_call: .; clone_size: .; j_call: TRBJ2-7
cdr3_nt: TGCGCCAGCAGCCGCGGGACTAGCGGGAGAGAGACCCAGTACTTC; cdr3_aa: CASSRGTSGRETQYF; v_call: TRBV5-1; d_call: TRBD2; clone_size: medium-sized; j_call: TRBJ2-5
cdr3_nt: TGTGCCAGCAAGACTAGCGGGAATGAGACCCAGTACTTC; cdr3_aa: CASKTSGNETQYF; v_call: TRBV13; d_call: TRBD2; clone_size: .; j_call: TRBJ2-5
cdr3_nt: TGTGCCAGCAGTAAAGGGGACAGCAGCTACAATGAGCAGTTCTTC; cdr3_aa: CASSKGDSSYNEQFF; v_call: TRBV6-2/TRBV6-3; d_call: TRBD1; clone_size: .; j_call: TRBJ2-1
cdr3_nt: TGCAGCGTTAGGGCCCAGAGCTCCTACGAGCAGTACTTC; cdr3_aa: CSVRAQSSYEQYF; v_call: TRBV29-1; d_call: .; clone_size: .; j_call: TRBJ2-7
cdr3_nt: TGTGCCAGCAGCTCGAATCCGGGTTACGGCTACACCTTC; cdr3_aa: CASSSNPGYGYTF; v_call: TRBV25-1; d_call: .; clone_size: medium-sized; j_call: TRBJ1-2
cdr3_nt: TGTGCCAGCAGCCGGGACACCATTGGGTCGGAAGCTTTCTTT; cdr3_aa: CASSRDTIGSEAFF; v_call: TRBV6-5; d_call: .; clone_size: .; j_call: TRBJ1-1
cdr3_nt: TGTGCCTGGAGTGTATCGCCTGGCAGCAACCAAGAGACCCAGTACTTC; cdr3_aa: CAWSVSPGSNQETQYF; v_call: TRBV30; d_call: .; clone_size: hyperexpanded; j_call: TRBJ2-5
cdr3_nt: TGTGCCAGCAGTTTCCGACAGCTGAACACTGAAGCTTTCTTT; cdr3_aa: CASSFRQLNTEAFF; v_call: TRBV28; d_call: .; clone_size: .; j_call: TRBJ1-1
cdr3_nt: TGTGCCAGCAGACTGGGACAGGGGAATGAAAAACTGTTTTTT; cdr3_aa: CASRLGQGNEKLFF; v_call: TRBV6-6; d_call: TRBD1; clone_size: .; j_call: TRBJ1-4
cdr3_nt: TGTGCCAGCAGGCAGAATACACCCTCCTACGAGCAGTACTTC; cdr3_aa: CASRQNTPSYEQYF; v_call: TRBV6-1; d_call: .; clone_size: large; j_call: TRBJ2-7
cdr3_nt: TGCAGTGCTACCGCCGGGACTAGCTCCTACAATGAGCAGTTCTTC; cdr3_aa: CSATAGTSSYNEQFF; v_call: TRBV20-1; d_call: TRBD2; clone_size: .; j_call: TRBJ2-1
cdr3_nt: TGTGCGAGCAGCCAAGGAGGGGACTGGGGGGGCTATGAGCAGTACTTT; cdr3_aa: CASSQGGDWGGYEQYF; v_call: TRBV4-1; d_call: .; clone_size: .; j_call: TRBJ2-7
cdr3_nt: TGCAGTGCTAGAGAGGGAGGAAATTCACCCCTCCACTTT; cdr3_aa: CSAREGGNSPLHF; v_call: TRBV20-1; d_call: .; clone_size: medium-sized; j_call: TRBJ1-6